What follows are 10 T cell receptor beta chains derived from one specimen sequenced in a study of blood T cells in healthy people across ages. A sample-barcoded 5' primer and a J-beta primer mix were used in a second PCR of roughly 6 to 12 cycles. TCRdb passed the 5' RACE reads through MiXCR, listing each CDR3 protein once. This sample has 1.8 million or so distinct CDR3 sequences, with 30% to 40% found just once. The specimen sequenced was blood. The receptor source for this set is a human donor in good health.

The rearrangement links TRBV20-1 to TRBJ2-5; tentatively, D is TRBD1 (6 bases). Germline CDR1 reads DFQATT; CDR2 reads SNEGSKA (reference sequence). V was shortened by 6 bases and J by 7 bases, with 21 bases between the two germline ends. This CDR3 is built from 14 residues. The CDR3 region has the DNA TGCAGTGCGGGATCGGGACAACTGAAAGGGACCCAGTACTTC. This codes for CSAGSGQLKGTQYF.

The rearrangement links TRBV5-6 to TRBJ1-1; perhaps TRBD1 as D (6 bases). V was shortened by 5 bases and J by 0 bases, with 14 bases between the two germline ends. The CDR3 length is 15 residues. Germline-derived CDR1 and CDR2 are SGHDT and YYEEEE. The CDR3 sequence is CASREGGPLNTEAFF. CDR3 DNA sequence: TGTGCCAGCAGGGAGGGGGGACCCTTGAACACTGAAGCTTTCTTT.

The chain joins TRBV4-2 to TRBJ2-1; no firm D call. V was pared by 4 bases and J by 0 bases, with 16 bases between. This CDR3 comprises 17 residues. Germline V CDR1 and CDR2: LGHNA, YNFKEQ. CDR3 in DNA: TGTGCCAGCAGCCTAAGCTCCAGGAGTAGCTCCTACAATGAGCAGTTCTTC. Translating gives CASSLSSRSSSYNEQFF.

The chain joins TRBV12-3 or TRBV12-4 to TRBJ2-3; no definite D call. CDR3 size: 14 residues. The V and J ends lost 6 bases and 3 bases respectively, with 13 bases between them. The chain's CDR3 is CASRVGLETDTQYF. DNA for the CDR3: TGTGCCAGCAGGGTAGGGTTGGAAACAGATACGCAGTATTTT.

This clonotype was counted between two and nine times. The CDR3: CASSLSPATNEKLFF. The CDR3 nucleotides are TGTGCCAGCAGCTTAAGTCCAGCAACTAATGAAAAACTGTTTTTT. The chain combines TRBV7-2 with TRBJ1-4, with unresolved D. The germline gives CDR1 SGHTA, CDR2 FQGNSA. Trimming removed 2 bases at V and 0 bases at J, with 7 bases between. The CDR3 consists of 15 residues.

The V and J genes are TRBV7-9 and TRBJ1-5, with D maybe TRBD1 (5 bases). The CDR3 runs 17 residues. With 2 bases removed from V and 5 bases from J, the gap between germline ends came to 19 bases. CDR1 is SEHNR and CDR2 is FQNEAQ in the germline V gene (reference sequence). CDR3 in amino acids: CASSLFPGRAGHQPQHF. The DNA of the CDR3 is TGTGCCAGCAGCTTATTCCCCGGGCGGGCGGGGCATCAGCCCCAGCATTTT.

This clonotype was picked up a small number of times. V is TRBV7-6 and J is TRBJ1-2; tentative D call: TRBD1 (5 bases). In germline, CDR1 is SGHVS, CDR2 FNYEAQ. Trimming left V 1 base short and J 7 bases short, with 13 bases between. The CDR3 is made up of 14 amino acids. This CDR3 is CASSLEAGTGGYTF. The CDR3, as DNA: TGTGCCAGCAGCTTAGAGGCCGGGACCGGTGGCTACACCTTC.

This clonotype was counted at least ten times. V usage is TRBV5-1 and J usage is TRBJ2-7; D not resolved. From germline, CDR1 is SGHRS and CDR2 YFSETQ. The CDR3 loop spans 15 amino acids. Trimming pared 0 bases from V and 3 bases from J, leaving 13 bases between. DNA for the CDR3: TGCGCCAGCAGCTTGGAAGGGAATGGTGACTACGAGCAGTACTTC. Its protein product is CASSLEGNGDYEQYF.

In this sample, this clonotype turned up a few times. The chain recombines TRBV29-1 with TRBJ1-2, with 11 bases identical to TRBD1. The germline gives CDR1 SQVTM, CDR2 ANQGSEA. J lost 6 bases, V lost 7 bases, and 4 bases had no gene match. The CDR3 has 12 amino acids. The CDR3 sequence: CSAGTGGNGYTF. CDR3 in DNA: TGCAGCGCCGGGACAGGGGGGAATGGCTACACCTTC.

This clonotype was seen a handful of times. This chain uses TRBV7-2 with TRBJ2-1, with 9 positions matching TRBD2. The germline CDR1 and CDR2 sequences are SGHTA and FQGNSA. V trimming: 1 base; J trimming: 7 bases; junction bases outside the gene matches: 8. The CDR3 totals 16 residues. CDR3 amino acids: CASSLDLGLAGNEQFF. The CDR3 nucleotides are TGTGCCAGCAGCTTAGACTTGGGACTAGCTGGGAATGAGCAGTTCTTC.